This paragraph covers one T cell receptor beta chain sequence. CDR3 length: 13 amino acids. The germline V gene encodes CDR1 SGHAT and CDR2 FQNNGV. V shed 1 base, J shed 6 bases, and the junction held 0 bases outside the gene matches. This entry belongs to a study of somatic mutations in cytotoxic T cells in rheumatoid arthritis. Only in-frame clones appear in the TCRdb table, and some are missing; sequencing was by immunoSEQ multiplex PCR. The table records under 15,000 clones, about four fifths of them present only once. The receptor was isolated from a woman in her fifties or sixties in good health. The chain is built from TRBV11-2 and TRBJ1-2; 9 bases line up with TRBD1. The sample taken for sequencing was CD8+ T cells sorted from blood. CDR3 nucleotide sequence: TGTGCCAGCAGCTTAGGGACAGGGGATGGCTACACCTTC. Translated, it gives CASSLGTGDGYTF.